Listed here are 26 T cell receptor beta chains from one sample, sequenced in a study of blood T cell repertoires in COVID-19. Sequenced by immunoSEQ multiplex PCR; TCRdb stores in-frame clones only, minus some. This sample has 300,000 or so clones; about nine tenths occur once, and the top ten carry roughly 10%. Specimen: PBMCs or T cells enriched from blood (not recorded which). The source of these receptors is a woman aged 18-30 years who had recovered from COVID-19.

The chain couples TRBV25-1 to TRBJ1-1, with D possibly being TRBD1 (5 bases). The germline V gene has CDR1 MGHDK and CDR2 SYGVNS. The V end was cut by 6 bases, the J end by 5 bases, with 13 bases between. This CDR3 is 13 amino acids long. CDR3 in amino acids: CASRPQGRTEAFF. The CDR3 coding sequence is TGTGCCAGCAGGCCCCAGGGAAGGACTGAAGCTTTCTTT.

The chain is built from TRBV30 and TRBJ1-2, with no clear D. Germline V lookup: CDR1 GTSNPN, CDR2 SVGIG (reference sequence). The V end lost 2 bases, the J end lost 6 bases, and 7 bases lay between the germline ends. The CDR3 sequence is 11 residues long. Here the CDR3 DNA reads TGTGCCTGGAGTCCTTCCGATGGCTACACCTTC. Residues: CAWSPSDGYTF.

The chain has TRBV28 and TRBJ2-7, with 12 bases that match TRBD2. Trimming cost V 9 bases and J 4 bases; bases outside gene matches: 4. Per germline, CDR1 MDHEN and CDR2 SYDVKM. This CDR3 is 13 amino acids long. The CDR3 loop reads CASGLAGSYEQYF. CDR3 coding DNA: TGTGCCAGTGGACTAGCGGGATCATACGAGCAGTACTTC.

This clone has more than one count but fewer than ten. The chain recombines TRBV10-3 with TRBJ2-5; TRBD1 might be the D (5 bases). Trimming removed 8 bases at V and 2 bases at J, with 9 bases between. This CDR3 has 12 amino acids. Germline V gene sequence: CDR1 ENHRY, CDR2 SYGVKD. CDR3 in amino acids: CAIGTGQETQYF. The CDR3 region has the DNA TGTGCCATCGGTACAGGACAAGAGACCCAGTACTTC.

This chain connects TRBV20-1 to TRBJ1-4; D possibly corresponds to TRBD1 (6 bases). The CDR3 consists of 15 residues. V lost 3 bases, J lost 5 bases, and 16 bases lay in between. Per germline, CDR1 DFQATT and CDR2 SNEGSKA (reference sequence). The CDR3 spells CSASNPWGPNEKLFF. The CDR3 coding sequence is TGCAGTGCTAGTAACCCGTGGGGGCCGAATGAAAAACTGTTTTTT.

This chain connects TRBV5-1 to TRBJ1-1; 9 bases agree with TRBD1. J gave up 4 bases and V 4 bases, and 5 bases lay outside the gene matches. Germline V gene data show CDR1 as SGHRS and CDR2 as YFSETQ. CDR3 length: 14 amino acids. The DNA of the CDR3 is TGCGCCAGCAGCACACAGGGGGCCGGCACTGAAGCTTTCTTT. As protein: CASSTQGAGTEAFF.

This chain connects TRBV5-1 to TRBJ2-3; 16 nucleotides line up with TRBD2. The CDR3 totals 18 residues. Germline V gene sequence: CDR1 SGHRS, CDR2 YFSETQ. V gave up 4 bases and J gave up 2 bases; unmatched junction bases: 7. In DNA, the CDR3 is TGCGCCAGCAGCATGACCGGGACTAGCGGGGGGGCCACAGATACGCAGTATTTT. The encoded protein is CASSMTGTSGGATDTQYF.

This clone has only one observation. The CDR3: CASSLVQGTGELFF. Here the CDR3 DNA reads TGTGCCAGCAGCTTAGTCCAGGGCACCGGGGAGCTGTTTTTT. This chain uses TRBV11-2 with TRBJ2-2; possible D gene TRBD1, 5 bases. Trimming stripped 1 base from V and 4 bases from J, with 7 bases between. Germline CDR1 SGHAT, CDR2 FQNNGV. The CDR3 is 14 amino acids.

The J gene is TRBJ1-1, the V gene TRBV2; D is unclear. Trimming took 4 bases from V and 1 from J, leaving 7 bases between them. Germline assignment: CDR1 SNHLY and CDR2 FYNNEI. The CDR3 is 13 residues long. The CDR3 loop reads CASSGSKNTEAFF. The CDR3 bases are TGTGCCAGCAGTGGAAGCAAGAACACTGAAGCTTTCTTT.

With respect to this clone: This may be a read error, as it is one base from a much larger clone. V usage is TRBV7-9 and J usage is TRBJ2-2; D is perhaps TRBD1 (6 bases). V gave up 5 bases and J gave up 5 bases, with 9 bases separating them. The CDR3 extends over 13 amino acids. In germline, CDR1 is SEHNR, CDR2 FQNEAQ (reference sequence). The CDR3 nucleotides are TGTGCCAGCAGCCGAACAGGGACCGGGGAGCTGTTTTTT. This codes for CASSRTGTGELFF.

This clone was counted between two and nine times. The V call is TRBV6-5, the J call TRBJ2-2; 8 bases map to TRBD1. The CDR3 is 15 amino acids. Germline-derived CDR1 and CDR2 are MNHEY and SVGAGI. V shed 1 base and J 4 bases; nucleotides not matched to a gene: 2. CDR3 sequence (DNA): TGTGCCAGCAGTTACTGGACAGGGAGCACCGGGGAGCTGTTTTTT. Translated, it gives CASSYWTGSTGELFF.

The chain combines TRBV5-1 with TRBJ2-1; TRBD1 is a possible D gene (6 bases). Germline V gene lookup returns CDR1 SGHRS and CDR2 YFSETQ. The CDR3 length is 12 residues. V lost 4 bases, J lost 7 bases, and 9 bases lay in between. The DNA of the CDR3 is TGCGCCAGCAGCCTGGGACATAATGAGCAGTTCTTC. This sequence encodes CASSLGHNEQFF.

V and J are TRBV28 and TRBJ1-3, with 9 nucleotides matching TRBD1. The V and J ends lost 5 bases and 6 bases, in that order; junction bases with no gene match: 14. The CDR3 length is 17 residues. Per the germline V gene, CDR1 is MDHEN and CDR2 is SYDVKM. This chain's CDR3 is CASSAYPGTGNENTIYF. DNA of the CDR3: TGTGCCAGCAGTGCCTACCCCGGGACAGGGAATGAAAACACCATATATTTT. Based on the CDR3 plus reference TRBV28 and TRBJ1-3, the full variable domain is DVKVTQSSRYLVKRTGEKVFLECVQDMDHENMFWYRQDPGLGLRLIYFSYDVKMKEKGDIPEGYSVSREKKERFSLILESASTNQTSMYLCASSAYPGTGNENTIYFGEGSWLTVV.

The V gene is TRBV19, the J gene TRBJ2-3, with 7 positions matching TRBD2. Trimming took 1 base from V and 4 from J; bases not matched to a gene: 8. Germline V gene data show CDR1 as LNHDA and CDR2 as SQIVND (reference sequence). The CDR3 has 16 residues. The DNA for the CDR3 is TGTGCCAGTAGTATAGTCGGCGGGAGCAACTCAGATACGCAGTATTTT. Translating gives CASSIVGGSNSDTQYF. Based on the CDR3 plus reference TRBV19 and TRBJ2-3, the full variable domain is DGGITQSPKYLFRKEGQNVTLSCEQNLNHDAMYWYRQDPGQGLRLIYYSQIVNDFQKGDIAEGYSVSREKKESFPLTVTSAQKNPTAFYLCASSIVGGSNSDTQYFGPGTRLTVL.

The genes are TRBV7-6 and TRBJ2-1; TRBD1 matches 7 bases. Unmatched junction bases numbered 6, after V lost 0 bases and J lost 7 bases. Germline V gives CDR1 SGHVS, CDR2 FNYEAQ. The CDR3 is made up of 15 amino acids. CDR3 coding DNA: TGTGCCAGCAGCTTAGCTCCGGGACAGTTTAATGAGCAGTTCTTC. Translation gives CASSLAPGQFNEQFF.

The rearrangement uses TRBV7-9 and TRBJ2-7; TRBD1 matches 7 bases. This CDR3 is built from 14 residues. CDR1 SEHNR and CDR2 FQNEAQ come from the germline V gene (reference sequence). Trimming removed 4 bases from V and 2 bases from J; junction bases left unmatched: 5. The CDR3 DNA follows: TGTGCCAGCAGCTCCGGGGACAGTCCCTACGAGCAGTACTTC. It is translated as CASSSGDSPYEQYF.

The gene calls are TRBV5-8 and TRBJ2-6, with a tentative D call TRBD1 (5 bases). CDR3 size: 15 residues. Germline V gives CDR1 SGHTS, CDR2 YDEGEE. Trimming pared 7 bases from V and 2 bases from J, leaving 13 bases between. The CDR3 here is CASRRAGTGANVLTF. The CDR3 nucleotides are TGTGCCAGCCGCAGGGCAGGGACTGGGGCCAACGTCCTGACTTTC.

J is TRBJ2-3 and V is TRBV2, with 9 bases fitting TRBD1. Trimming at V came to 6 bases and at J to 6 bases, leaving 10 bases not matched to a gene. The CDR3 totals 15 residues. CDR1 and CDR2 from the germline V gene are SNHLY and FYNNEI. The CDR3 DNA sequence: TGTGCCAGCAGCACCGGGACAGGGAGCTTCGATACGCAGTATTTT. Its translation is CASSTGTGSFDTQYF. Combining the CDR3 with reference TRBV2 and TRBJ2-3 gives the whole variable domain EPEVTQTPSHQVTQMGQEVILRCVPISNHLYFYWYRQILGQKVEFLVSFYNNEISEKSEIFDDQFSVERPDGSNFTLKIRSTKLEDSAMYFCASSTGTGSFDTQYFGPGTRLTVL.

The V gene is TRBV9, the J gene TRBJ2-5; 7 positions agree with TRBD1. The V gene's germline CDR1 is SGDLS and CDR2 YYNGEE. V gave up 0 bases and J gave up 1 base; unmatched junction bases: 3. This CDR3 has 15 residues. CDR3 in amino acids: CASSVAGQTQETQYF. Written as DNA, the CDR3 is TGTGCCAGCAGCGTAGCGGGACAGACCCAAGAGACCCAGTACTTC.

The CDR3 is CSASSGRTEAFF. CDR3 nucleotide sequence: TGCAGTGCTAGTTCGGGGAGGACTGAAGCTTTCTTT. The chain uses TRBV20-1 and TRBJ1-1; D remains ambiguous. The CDR3 spans 12 residues. CDR1 is DFQATT and CDR2 is SNEGSKA in the germline V gene (reference sequence). V lost 3 bases and J lost 5, with 10 bases in between.

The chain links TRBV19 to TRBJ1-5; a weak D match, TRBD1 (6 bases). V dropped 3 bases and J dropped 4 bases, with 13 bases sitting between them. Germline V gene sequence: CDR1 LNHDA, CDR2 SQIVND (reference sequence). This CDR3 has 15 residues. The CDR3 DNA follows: TGTGCCAGTAGTATCGTCAGGGGAAATAATCAGCCCCAGCATTTT. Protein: CASSIVRGNNQPQHF.

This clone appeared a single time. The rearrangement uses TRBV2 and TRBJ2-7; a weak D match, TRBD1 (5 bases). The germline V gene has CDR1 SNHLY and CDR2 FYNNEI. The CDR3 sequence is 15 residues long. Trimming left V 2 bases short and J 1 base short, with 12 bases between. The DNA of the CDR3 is TGTGCCAGCAGTGAAACAGGAAAACTTTCCTACGAGCAGTACTTC. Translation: CASSETGKLSYEQYF. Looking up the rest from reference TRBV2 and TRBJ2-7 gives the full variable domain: EPEVTQTPSHQVTQMGQEVILRCVPISNHLYFYWYRQILGQKVEFLVSFYNNEISEKSEIFDDQFSVERPDGSNFTLKIRSTKLEDSAMYFCASSETGKLSYEQYFGPGTRLTVT.

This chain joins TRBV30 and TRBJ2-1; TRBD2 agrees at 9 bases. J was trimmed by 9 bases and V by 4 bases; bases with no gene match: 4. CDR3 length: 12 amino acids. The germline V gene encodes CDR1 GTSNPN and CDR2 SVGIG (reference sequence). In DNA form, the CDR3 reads TGTGCCTGGAAAATAGCGGGAGTTGAGCAGTTCTTC. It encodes CAWKIAGVEQFF.

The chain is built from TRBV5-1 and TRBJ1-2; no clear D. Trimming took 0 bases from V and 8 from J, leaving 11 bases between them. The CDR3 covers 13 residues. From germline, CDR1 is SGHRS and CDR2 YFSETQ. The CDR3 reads CASSLAHREGYTF. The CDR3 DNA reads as TGCGCCAGCAGCTTGGCCCATAGAGAAGGCTACACCTTC.

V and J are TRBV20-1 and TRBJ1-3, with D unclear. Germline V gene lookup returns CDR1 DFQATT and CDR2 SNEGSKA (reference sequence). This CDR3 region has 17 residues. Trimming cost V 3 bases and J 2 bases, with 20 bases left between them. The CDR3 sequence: CSASDRGKGGAGNTIYF. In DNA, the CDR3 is TGCAGTGCTAGTGACCGAGGGAAGGGCGGTGCTGGAAACACCATATATTTT.

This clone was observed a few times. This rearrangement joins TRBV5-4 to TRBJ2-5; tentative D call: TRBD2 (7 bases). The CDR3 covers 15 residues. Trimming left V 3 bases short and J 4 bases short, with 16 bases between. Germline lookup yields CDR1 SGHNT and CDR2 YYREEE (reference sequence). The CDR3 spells CASSSPAGEGETQYF. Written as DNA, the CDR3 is TGTGCCAGCAGCTCTCCCGCAGGGGAGGGAGAGACCCAGTACTTC.